The clone carrying this TCR beta chain was counted a few times. This CDR3 is built from 17 residues. CDR1 LGHNA and CDR2 YSLEER come from the germline V gene. V dropped 1 base and J dropped 5; count of bases not matched to a gene: 13. The entry originates in a study of T-cell reconstitution after alpha-beta-depleted transplantation in children. Preparation of the TCRbeta library used unique molecular identifiers. TCRdb reprocessed the PCR reads with MiXCR, giving one entry per CDR3 protein. The repertoire holds 300,000 to 400,000 distinct CDR3 sequences, with 10% to 15% as singletons. The chain employs TRBV4-3 and TRBJ1-2; 7 bases align to TRBD1. The TCR originated in a human donor who donated a stem cell graft to a child with Fanconi anemia. The source was PBMCs, collected from the stem cell graft. In nucleotides, the CDR3 is TGCGCCAGCAGCCAAGGAACCATACCGGGCAGGGGGTATGGCTACACCTTC. This codes for CASSQGTIPGRGYGYTF.